The sequence of this TCR beta chain was determined in a study of CD8+ T cells in alopecia areata. cDNA reverse transcribed from extracted RNA served as the sequencing template. The table came from immunoSEQ multiplex PCR; TCRdb's copy has only in-frame clones and leaves some out. The table records about 69,000 clones, 55% to 75% of them present only once. This CDR3 contains 15 residues. V dropped 0 bases and J dropped 3; count of bases not matched to a gene: 4. Germline CDR1 is MGHRA and CDR2 is YSYEKL. This chain joins TRBV4-1 and TRBJ2-7; 8 bases are a match to TRBD1. Sequencing used CD8+ T cells sorted from blood, obtained at week 0. This sequence was found in a human donor with alopecia areata. The CDR3 spells CASSQDSGGFYEQYF. CDR3 DNA: TGCGCCAGCAGCCAAGATTCAGGGGGCTTCTACGAGCAGTACTTC.